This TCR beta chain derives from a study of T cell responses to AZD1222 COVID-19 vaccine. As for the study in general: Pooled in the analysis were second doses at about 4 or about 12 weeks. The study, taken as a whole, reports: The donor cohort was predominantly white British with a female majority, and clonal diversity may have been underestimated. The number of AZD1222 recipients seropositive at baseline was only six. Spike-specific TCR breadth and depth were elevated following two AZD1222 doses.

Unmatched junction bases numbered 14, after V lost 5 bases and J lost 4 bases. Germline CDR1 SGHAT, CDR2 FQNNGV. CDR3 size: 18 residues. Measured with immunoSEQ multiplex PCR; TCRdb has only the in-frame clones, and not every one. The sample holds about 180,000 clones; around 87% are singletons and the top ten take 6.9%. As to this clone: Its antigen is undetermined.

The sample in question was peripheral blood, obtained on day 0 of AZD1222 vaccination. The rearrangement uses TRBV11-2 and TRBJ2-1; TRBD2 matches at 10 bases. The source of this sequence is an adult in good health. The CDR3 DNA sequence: TGTGCCAGCAGCCTATATCCCCAGTTTAGCGGGGGGTACAATGAGCAGTTCTTC. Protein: CASSLYPQFSGGYNEQFF.